Reported below is one TCR beta chain. The antigen it binds to is not known. Base qualities are not provided; no much larger clone lies one nucleotide away. Including the terminal cysteine and phenylalanine, the CDR3 comprises 15 residues. CDR3 DNA only is kept here, 45 bases in frame from base 1. V is cut by 2 bases and J by 3 bases, and the space between the germline ends is 11 bases. Based on the germline V gene, the CDR1 and CDR2 sequences are ENHRY and SYGVKD. These data are taken from a study of blood T cell repertoires in COVID-19 (dated by TCRdb to about 2020). At the level of the whole study: The collaborator samples originated in the United States, Italy and Spain and spanned the acute and convalescent phases of COVID-19. The material from the prospective study consisted of cDNA or gDNA derived from T cells, B-cell-depleted T cells, or PBMCs. Subjects who had been exposed to COVID-19, were actively infected with it, or had recovered from it provided the deeply sampled blood TCRbeta repertoires that made up the dataset. The repertoires were made available in a free public database intended to serve as a resource for research on the immune response to SARS-CoV-2. Samples came from the ongoing ImmuneRACE study (first 160 participants) plus 1,254 subjects from 6 global collaborators. The sample metadata nearly always contained a de-identified subject ID, COVID-19 status, age in years and sex. HLA class I and class II types, where available, came from metadata supplied by the sample provider rather than from assay-based typing.

Overall results and qualifications from the work: The amount of clinical and demographic metadata varied by source and participant and was provided uncurated.

One collaborating source in Seattle enrolled patients while the patients were actively infected and followed the patients over time throughout the course of disease. Whole blood was collected in K2EDTA tubes by collaborating institutions according to the institutions' own protocols. For TCRbeta analysis, collaborators shipped samples as frozen whole blood, isolated PBMCs, or DNA extracted from either of those sample types. The immunoSEQ Assay, a bias-controlled multiplex PCR, was used to amplify TCRbeta CDR3 regions from genomic DNA. As for how the authors treated the data: Nucleated cell counts per sample were estimated from amplification of reference gene primers within the assay. To quantify the absolute abundance of each unique TCRbeta CDR3 rearrangement, sequence reads were collapsed and filtered. Productive Simpson clonality was computed per sample as the square root of Simpson's diversity index over productive rearrangements. Held by TCRdb, this immuneACCESS table contains in-frame sequences only and omits some clones. Under half of the omission traces to an unresolved V gene where checked; the cause of the rest is unknown. V and J calls and clone size come straight from that table; D and trimming were deduced from the DNA. This sample lists 150,000 or so clones; less than 85% were detected once. Together, the top ten hold around 8% of the sample.

The chain is encoded by TRBV10-3 joined to TRBJ1-3; TRBD1 is possibly the D segment (5 matching bases). The sequencing input was peripheral blood. The clonotype was recovered from a woman between 55 and 75 years old with COVID-19, enrolled during active disease. The base sequence is TGTGCCATCAGTGAGAGGGGCTTGGGTGGAAACACCATATATTTT. Translated, it reads CAISERGLGGNTIYF.